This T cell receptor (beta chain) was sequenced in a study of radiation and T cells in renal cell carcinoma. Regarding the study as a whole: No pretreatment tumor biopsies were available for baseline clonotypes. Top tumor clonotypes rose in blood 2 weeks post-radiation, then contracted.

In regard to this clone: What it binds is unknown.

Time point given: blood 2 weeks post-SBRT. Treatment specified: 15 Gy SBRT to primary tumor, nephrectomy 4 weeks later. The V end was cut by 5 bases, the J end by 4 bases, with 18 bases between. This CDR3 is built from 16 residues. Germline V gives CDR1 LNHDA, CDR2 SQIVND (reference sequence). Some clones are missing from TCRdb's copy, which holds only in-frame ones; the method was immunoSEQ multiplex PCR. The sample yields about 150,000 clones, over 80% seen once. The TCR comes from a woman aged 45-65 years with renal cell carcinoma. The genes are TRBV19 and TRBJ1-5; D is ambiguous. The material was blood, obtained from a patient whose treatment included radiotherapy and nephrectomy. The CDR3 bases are TGTGCCAGTAGTCCCCCGCTGGGCGCGCTTAATCAGCCCCAGCATTTT. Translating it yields CASSPPLGALNQPQHF.